Listed here are 25 T cell receptor beta chains from one sample, sequenced in a study of blood T cell repertoires in COVID-19. Here immunoSEQ multiplex PCR was the method, and the copy in TCRdb shows in-frame clones only, minus some. The sample yields roughly 250,000 clones, approximately 84% seen once. The sequenced sample consisted of peripheral blood. The receptors were sampled from a human donor in a cohort sampled during active COVID-19.

This chain joins TRBV7-9 and TRBJ2-7, with 9 bases aligning to TRBD2. Germline CDR1 and CDR2: SEHNR and FQNEAQ (reference sequence). The CDR3 runs 15 residues. V trimming: 5 bases; J trimming: 3 bases; junction bases outside the gene matches: 8. The CDR3 sequence is CASSDIGLANYEQYF. The CDR3 DNA follows: TGTGCCAGCAGCGACATCGGACTAGCGAACTACGAGCAGTACTTC.

The chain uses TRBV2 and TRBJ2-7; 7 nucleotides agree with TRBD1. Germline V gene data show CDR1 as SNHLY and CDR2 as FYNNEI. There are 12 residues in the CDR3. Unmatched junction bases numbered 4, after V lost 10 bases and J lost 1 base. This CDR3 is CATQGQSYEQYF. CDR3 sequence (DNA): TGTGCCACCCAGGGACAGTCCTACGAGCAGTACTTC.

The genes are TRBV11-2 and TRBJ2-3; tentative D call: TRBD2 (6 bases). Germline CDR1 SGHAT, CDR2 FQNNGV. The CDR3 has 19 amino acids. V shed 4 bases and J shed 4 bases, with 27 bases lying between them. Here the CDR3 reads CASSSLWGRVSGSPDTQYF. CDR3 sequence (DNA): TGTGCCAGCAGCTCCCTATGGGGCCGAGTTAGCGGTTCCCCAGATACGCAGTATTTT.

The V call is TRBV29-1, the J call TRBJ2-5; no clear D. The germline gives CDR1 SQVTM, CDR2 ANQGSEA. This CDR3 contains 12 residues. Deletions cut 2 bases from V and 5 bases from J, with 9 bases between. This CDR3 reads CSVESVTETQYF. The CDR3 DNA reads TGCAGCGTTGAATCAGTTACCGAGACCCAGTACTTC.

The chain couples TRBV28 to TRBJ2-1; 9 nucleotides align to TRBD1. V lost 5 bases, J lost 7 bases, and 15 bases stayed unmatched. The CDR3 covers 17 residues. CDR1 and CDR2 (germline): MDHEN, SYDVKM. The CDR3 DNA reads TGTGCCAGCAGTCTCGGGACAGGGTCCCCGGGGCTAAATGAGCAGTTCTTC. Its translation: CASSLGTGSPGLNEQFF.

This chain uses TRBV5-1 with TRBJ2-2; no clear D. The V end was cut by 1 base, the J end by 1 base, with 8 bases between. Germline loops: CDR1 SGHRS, CDR2 YFSETQ. CDR3 length: 15 amino acids. The CDR3 sequence: CASSLSWQNTGELFF. CDR3 nucleotide sequence: TGCGCCAGCAGCTTGTCGTGGCAGAACACCGGGGAGCTGTTTTTT.

J is TRBJ2-7 and V is TRBV9; tentative D call: TRBD1 (5 bases). V was trimmed by 0 bases and J by 3 bases, leaving 10 bases between them. From germline, CDR1 is SGDLS and CDR2 YYNGEE. The CDR3 extends over 14 amino acids. DNA of the CDR3: TGTGCCAGCAGCGTAGGACCGACAGACTACGAGCAGTACTTC. This translates into CASSVGPTDYEQYF.

The J gene is TRBJ2-5, the V gene TRBV7-8; TRBD1 aligns across 7 bases. CDR1 and CDR2 from the germline V gene are SGHVS and FQNEAQ. Germline trimming cut 0 bases from V and 3 bases from J; bases unmatched to any gene: 1. The CDR3 length is 14 residues. The CDR3 sequence is CASSLAGGEETQYF. CDR3 DNA sequence: TGTGCCAGCAGCTTAGCAGGGGGCGAAGAGACCCAGTACTTC.

The chain couples TRBV11-2 to TRBJ2-3, with D possibly matching TRBD2 (6 bases). Germline V gene sequence: CDR1 SGHAT, CDR2 FQNNGV. This CDR3 has 13 amino acids. Trimming took 7 bases from V and 6 from J, leaving 14 bases between them. In DNA, the CDR3 is TGTGCCAGCACCTTTGGAGGGGAGGATACGCAGTATTTT. This gives the protein CASTFGGEDTQYF.

This clone was seen a single time. The CDR3 nucleotides are TGTGCCACCAGTGATTTTAGGGACAGCCTCAACGAGCAGTACTTC. Translating gives CATSDFRDSLNEQYF. The J gene is TRBJ2-7, the V gene TRBV24-1; TRBD1 matches at 7 bases. With V trimmed by 1 base and J by 5 bases, 7 bases remained unmatched. CDR1 KGHDR and CDR2 SFDVKD come from the germline V gene. This CDR3 spans 15 amino acids.

Regarding this clone: A read error may produce the germline difference seen at one junction end. CDR3 coding DNA: TGTGCCAGCGGCCAAGCGATCGGGAGGAAGGATACGCAGTATTTT. This translates into CASGQAIGRKDTQYF. This rearrangement joins TRBV3-1 (or the pseudogene TRBV3-2) to TRBJ2-3; TRBD2 matches at 7 bases. Germline V lookup: CDR1 LGHDT, CDR2 YNNKEL (reference sequence). The CDR3 loop spans 15 amino acids.

This chain links TRBV25-1 with TRBJ2-5; no firm D call. Trimming cost V 1 base and J 4 bases, with 10 bases left between them. The CDR3 sequence is 14 residues long. Germline V gives CDR1 MGHDK, CDR2 SYGVNS. The chain's CDR3 is CASSELAPRETQYF. CDR3 in DNA: TGTGCCAGCAGTGAATTAGCCCCCCGAGAGACCCAGTACTTC. Complete variable domain (other parts from reference TRBV25-1 and TRBJ2-5): EADIYQTPRYLVIGTGKKITLECSQTMGHDKMYWYQQDPGMELHLIHYSYGVNSTEKGDLSSESTVSRIRTEHFPLTLESARPSHTSQYLCASSELAPRETQYFGPGTRLLVL.

This clone was observed at least ten times. V and J are TRBV5-1 and TRBJ1-2; 7 nucleotides match TRBD1. The V gene end was trimmed by 3 bases and the J gene end by 8 bases; junction bases not matched to a gene: 7. Per germline, CDR1 SGHRS and CDR2 YFSETQ. CDR3 length: 13 amino acids. This chain's CDR3 is CASSSGTASGYTF. CDR3 bases: TGCGCCAGCAGCTCCGGGACAGCGAGCGGCTACACCTTC.

This chain links TRBV6-6 with TRBJ2-7; possible D gene TRBD2, 6 bases. The CDR3 contains 13 residues. The germline V gene encodes CDR1 MNHNY and CDR2 SVGAGI (reference sequence). The V and J ends lost 4 bases and 7 bases respectively, with 14 bases between them. The CDR3 loop reads CASSSGLAGEQYF. The CDR3 DNA sequence: TGTGCCAGCAGTTCGGGACTCGCGGGGGAGCAGTACTTC.

This chain joins TRBV21-1 and TRBJ2-1; TRBD2, as called in the table, went unchecked against the DNA. TRBV21-1 is an annotated pseudogene. The length of the CDR3 is 18 residues. CDR3 loop: CASSKGTSGVSSYNEQFF. The CDR3 nucleotides are TGTGCCAGCAGCAAAGGGACTAGCGGGGTTAGCTCCTACAATGAGCAGTTCTTC.

The chain joins TRBV9 to TRBJ2-7, with 12 bases fitting TRBD2. The trim removed 3 bases at V and 4 bases at J, leaving 8 bases unmatched. Germline V gene lookup returns CDR1 SGDLS and CDR2 YYNGEE. The CDR3 extends over 16 amino acids. CDR3: CASSAGLAGGRYEQYF. Written as DNA, the CDR3 is TGTGCCAGCAGCGCGGGACTAGCGGGCGGACGGTACGAGCAGTACTTC.

The chain is built from TRBV12-5 and TRBJ2-3; D gene unclear. The V end was cut by 1 base, the J end by 1 base, with 3 bases between. Germline assignment: CDR1 LGHNT and CDR2 FRNRAP. The CDR3 contains 13 residues. The CDR3 protein is CASGLGGTDTQYF. CDR3 coding DNA: TGTGCTAGTGGTTTGGGCGGCACAGATACGCAGTATTTT.

The chain carries TRBV3-1 (or the pseudogene TRBV3-2) and TRBJ2-6; possible D gene TRBD2, 6 bases. V was cut by 4 bases and J by 1 base, with 14 bases left in between. The germline V gene has CDR1 LGHDT and CDR2 YNNKEL (reference sequence). The CDR3 extends over 17 amino acids. CDR3 DNA sequence: TGTGCCAGCAGCCCGTTTAGCGGAAGTTCTGGGGCCAACGTCCTGACTTTC. Residues: CASSPFSGSSGANVLTF.

This clone was observed at least ten times. CDR3 amino acids: CASSLALVSALEEQFF. Here the CDR3 DNA reads TGTGCCAGCAGCTTAGCCCTGGTGTCCGCCTTGGAGGAGCAGTTCTTC. The chain couples TRBV7-9 to TRBJ2-1, with unresolved D. Germline loops: CDR1 SEHNR, CDR2 FQNEAQ (reference sequence). This CDR3 spans 16 amino acids. Trimming stripped 0 bases from V and 10 bases from J, with 19 bases between.

The rearrangement links TRBV6-1 to TRBJ1-4; no clear D. The CDR3 contains 13 residues. Germline assignment: CDR1 MNHNS and CDR2 SASEGT. Trimming removed 2 bases from V and 10 bases from J, with 11 bases in between. The CDR3 region has the DNA TGTGCCAGCAGTGAACAAAACTCCGGAAAACTGTTTTTT. It yields the protein CASSEQNSGKLFF.

The V and J genes are TRBV18 and TRBJ2-2; unclear D gene. Germline V gives CDR1 KGHSH, CDR2 LQKENI. This CDR3 is 17 amino acids long. V lost 0 bases and J lost 4, with 15 bases in between. The CDR3 loop reads CASSPPSVLRVTGELFF. The CDR3 bases are TGTGCCAGCTCACCACCGTCGGTCCTCCGGGTCACCGGGGAGCTGTTTTTT. Combining the CDR3 with reference TRBV18 and TRBJ2-2 gives the whole variable domain NAGVMQNPRHLVRRRGQEARLRCSPMKGHSHVYWYRQLPEEGLKFMVYLQKENIIDESGMPKERFSAEFPKEGPSILRIQQVVRGDSAAYFCASSPPSVLRVTGELFFGEGSRLTVL.

This chain links TRBV19 with TRBJ2-7, with 13 bases matching TRBD2. CDR1 LNHDA and CDR2 SQIVND come from the germline V gene (reference sequence). V was clipped by 5 bases and J by 2 bases; unmatched bases: 3. The length of the CDR3 is 15 residues. This CDR3 is CASSSTSGGTYEQYF. As DNA, the CDR3 is TGTGCCAGTAGTTCGACTAGCGGGGGGACCTACGAGCAGTACTTC.

V usage is TRBV5-5 and J usage is TRBJ2-1, with TRBD2 as a possible D gene (6 bases). V was cut by 4 bases and J by 4 bases, with 18 bases left in between. The CDR3 is made up of 16 amino acids. CDR1 is SGHKS and CDR2 is YYEKEE in the germline V gene (reference sequence). CDR3: CASSPGRRLVYNEQFF. The CDR3 DNA reads as TGTGCCAGCAGCCCGGGGAGGCGACTAGTGTACAATGAGCAGTTCTTC.

The rearrangement links TRBV12-5 to TRBJ2-2; D is possibly TRBD1 (6 bases). The V and J ends lost 1 base and 4 bases respectively, with 10 bases between them. The CDR3 runs to 15 residues. Germline loops: CDR1 LGHNT, CDR2 FRNRAP. The CDR3 DNA reads TGTGCTAGTGGTTTGGAACGGACAGTCACCGGGGAGCTGTTTTTT. Protein: CASGLERTVTGELFF.

The gene calls are TRBV28 and TRBJ1-2; D is perhaps TRBD1 (6 bases). The V gene lost 9 bases and the J gene lost 4 bases, with 9 bases spanning the gap. Germline V gene sequence: CDR1 MDHEN, CDR2 SYDVKM. This CDR3 region has 11 residues. CDR3 loop: CASRGSYGYTF. The CDR3 nucleotides are TGTGCCAGTAGGGGGAGCTATGGCTACACCTTC.